The sequence of this TCR beta chain was determined in a study of cytomegalovirus exposure and HLA in healthy donors. The donors were part of the validation cohort, which consisted of roughly 120 subjects and was separate from the first cohort of 666 subjects. TCRdb's copy holds only in-frame clones and misses some; the assay was immunoSEQ multiplex PCR. This table has approximately 90,000 clones, around 96% appearing once. Trimming took 4 bases from V and 1 from J, leaving 7 bases between them. This CDR3 has 13 amino acids. From germline, CDR1 is SGHVS and CDR2 FQNEAQ. With regard to this clone: The target antigen is unknown.

Overall study findings and caveats: First-cohort TCR clusters tended to co-occur in the 120 or so validation repertoires, a later analysis found.

This clonotype was sampled from a man aged 18-30 years in good health and CMV-seronegative. Sequencing used PBMCs. The chain joins TRBV7-8 to TRBJ1-1, with D unclear. This chain's CDR3 is CASSSEANTEAFF. The CDR3, as DNA: TGTGCCAGCAGCTCCGAAGCGAACACTGAAGCTTTCTTT.